The present T cell receptor (beta chain) was sequenced within a study of response to subunit inactivated influenza vaccine. Whole-study results and caveats: Every seasonal influenza vaccination brings in few new T cells, the authors suggested.

The CDR3 runs 16 residues. V shed 0 bases and J shed 0 bases, with 11 bases lying between them. CDR1 and CDR2 from the germline V gene are SGHTA and FQGNSA. TCRdb reprocessed the RT-PCR reads with MiXCR, giving one entry per CDR3 protein. The repertoire holds 750,000 to 850,000 distinct CDR3 sequences, with approximately 18% as singletons. This clonotype showed up just a few times. Its antigen remains unknown. This sequence joins TRBV7-2 and TRBJ2-5; D unclear. The sample in question was PBMCs from blood, obtained less than 6 days after vaccination. This TCR was sampled from a middle-aged man who received an inactivated influenza vaccine. The CDR3 nucleotides are TGTGCCAGCAGCTTAGCGATTAGATCGTACCAAGAGACCCAGTACTTC. Its protein product is CASSLAIRSYQETQYF.